These 29 T cell receptor beta chains were sequenced from one sample in a study of blood T cell repertoires in COVID-19. Assay: immunoSEQ multiplex PCR; the TCRdb copy retains only in-frame clones and omits some. The sample carries 200,000 to 250,000 clones, around four fifths recorded once. The sample consisted of peripheral blood. These receptors came from a woman in her 70s with COVID-19, enrolled during active disease.

The chain is built from TRBV18 and TRBJ1-1; 7 bases align to TRBD1. The V gene's germline CDR1 is KGHSH and CDR2 LQKENI. The CDR3 loop spans 14 amino acids. Unmatched junction bases numbered 5, after V lost 3 bases and J lost 4 bases. In nucleotides, the CDR3 is TGTGCCAGCTCACCGACAGGGATGGGCACTGAAGCTTTCTTT. This translates into CASSPTGMGTEAFF.

The chain employs TRBV30 and TRBJ2-1, with 8 bases identical to TRBD1. Trimming at V came to 3 bases and at J to 7 bases, leaving 8 bases not matched to a gene. The CDR3 has 14 residues. Per germline, CDR1 GTSNPN and CDR2 SVGIG (reference sequence). As DNA, the CDR3 is TGTGCCTGGAGAGACCGACAGGGGCTTAATGAGCAGTTCTTC. Translating gives CAWRDRQGLNEQFF.

This chain uses TRBV7-3 with TRBJ2-1, with a weak D call TRBD1 (5 bases). From germline, CDR1 is SGHTA and CDR2 FQGTGA. The CDR3 contains 11 residues. Trimming removed 4 bases from V and 12 bases from J, with 10 bases in between. DNA for the CDR3: TGTGCCAGCAGCTCCGGACACTTGCAGTTCTTC. Encoded protein: CASSSGHLQFF. Combining the CDR3 with reference TRBV7-3 and TRBJ2-1 gives the whole variable domain GAGVSQTPSNKVTEKGKYVELRCDPISGHTALYWYRQSLGQGPEFLIYFQGTGAADDSGLPNDRFFAVRPEGSVSTLKIQRTERGDSAVYLCASSSGHLQFFGPGTRLTVL.

The CDR3, as DNA: TGTGCCACCAGTGACCCTGACAGGGACGAAAACATTCAGTACTTC. It yields the protein CATSDPDRDENIQYF. This chain uses TRBV24-1 with TRBJ2-4; 7 bases are a match to TRBD1. CDR3 size: 15 residues. CDR1 and CDR2 from the germline V gene are KGHDR and SFDVKD. V dropped 4 bases and J dropped 5; count of bases not matched to a gene: 7.

The chain couples TRBV29-1 to TRBJ1-4, with 7 bases that match TRBD1. With 1 base clipped from V and 3 bases from J, the junction kept 2 bases outside the gene matches. CDR3 size: 14 residues. Germline V gene lookup returns CDR1 SQVTM and CDR2 ANQGSEA. The CDR3 loop reads CSVEGGQPNEKLFF. The CDR3 DNA follows: TGCAGCGTTGAAGGGGGACAGCCTAATGAAAAACTGTTTTTT.

This clone was counted only a few times. The chain recombines TRBV6-2 or TRBV6-3 with TRBJ1-1; TRBD1 agrees at 9 bases. The germline V gene encodes CDR1 MNHEY and CDR2 SVGEGT. The CDR3 covers 16 residues. V lost 2 bases and J lost 5; bases outside the gene matches: 9. CDR3 nucleotide sequence: TGTGCCAGCAGTTACGGCCCGGGACAGGGAGGGACTGAAGCTTTCTTT. Its translation: CASSYGPGQGGTEAFF.

The chain carries TRBV5-1 and TRBJ1-2; D perhaps matches TRBD1 (5 bases). The V gene lost 2 bases and the J gene lost 4 bases, with 24 bases spanning the gap. The CDR3 length is 18 residues. Germline-derived CDR1 and CDR2 are SGHRS and YFSETQ. The CDR3 region is CASSLEMLGQGDIYGYTF. In DNA, the CDR3 is TGCGCCAGCAGCTTAGAGATGCTGGGGCAAGGGGATATCTATGGCTACACCTTC.

V is TRBV5-1 and J is TRBJ1-5, with 7 bases lining up with TRBD1. Per the germline V gene, CDR1 is SGHRS and CDR2 is YFSETQ. CDR3 length: 15 residues. The V gene end was trimmed by 3 bases and the J gene end by 6 bases; junction bases not matched to a gene: 9. The CDR3 sequence is CASSYDSQGGQPQHF. The CDR3 coding sequence is TGCGCCAGCAGCTACGATAGTCAGGGGGGTCAGCCCCAGCATTTT.

The rearrangement links TRBV18 to TRBJ2-1; TRBD2 aligns across 11 bases. Germline V gene lookup returns CDR1 KGHSH and CDR2 LQKENI. V was pared by 10 bases and J by 3 bases, with 8 bases of the junction left unmatched. The CDR3 is 15 amino acids. The CDR3: CATQWGTSGYNEQFF. In DNA, the CDR3 is TGTGCCACCCAGTGGGGGACTAGCGGCTACAATGAGCAGTTCTTC.

The gene calls are TRBV7-2 and TRBJ1-2; D perhaps matches TRBD1 (5 bases). From germline, CDR1 is SGHTA and CDR2 FQGNSA. The germline V and J ends were trimmed by 7 bases and 0 bases, with 15 bases remaining between them. The CDR3 runs 15 residues. CDR3 residues: CASTLSGGANYGYTF. Written as DNA, the CDR3 is TGTGCCAGCACCCTCTCGGGGGGGGCTAACTATGGCTACACCTTC. Supplemented by reference TRBV7-2 and TRBJ1-2, the full variable domain reads GAGVSQSPSNKVTEKGKDVELRCDPISGHTALYWYRQSLGQGLEFLIYFQGNSAPDKSGLPSDRFSAERTGGSVSTLTIQRTQQEDSAVYLCASTLSGGANYGYTFGSGTRLTVV.

In its sample, this clone was seen a few times. The V gene is TRBV5-1, the J gene TRBJ2-1; 7 nucleotides align to TRBD2. CDR1 is SGHRS and CDR2 is YFSETQ in the germline V gene. J lost 1 base, V lost 4 bases, and 8 bases had no gene match. The CDR3 is 16 residues long. The chain's CDR3 is CASSLAASGSYNEQFF. The CDR3 DNA reads TGCGCCAGCAGCCTTGCGGCTAGCGGTTCCTACAATGAGCAGTTCTTC.

This rearrangement joins TRBV6-2 or TRBV6-3 to TRBJ2-5; 9 nucleotides line up with TRBD2. Germline trimming cut 5 bases from V and 3 bases from J; bases unmatched to any gene: 7. The CDR3 is 15 residues long. Germline V lookup: CDR1 MNHEY, CDR2 SVGEGT. CDR3 in amino acids: CASSGSGSPKETQYF. CDR3 sequence (DNA): TGTGCCAGCAGTGGTAGCGGGAGCCCCAAAGAGACCCAGTACTTC.

V is TRBV6-1 and J is TRBJ2-1, with 8 bases aligning to TRBD1. V dropped 1 base and J dropped 11; count of bases not matched to a gene: 4. The CDR3 runs to 13 residues. Per germline, CDR1 MNHNS and CDR2 SASEGT. The CDR3 reads CASSEDRGAKQFF. The CDR3 DNA follows: TGTGCCAGCAGTGAAGACAGGGGGGCGAAGCAGTTCTTC.

The count of this clone is one. The chain recombines TRBV7-2 with TRBJ1-2, with D possibly matching TRBD1 (6 bases). Germline values: CDR1 SGHTA, CDR2 FQGNSA. CDR3 size: 15 residues. Between the trimmed V and J ends, which lost 5 bases and 4 bases, there was a span of 17 bases. As DNA, the CDR3 is TGTGCCAGCAGCACGAATCTAGGGGGAAGCTATGGCTACACCTTC. As protein: CASSTNLGGSYGYTF.

This clone was seen once. The chain has TRBV7-2 and TRBJ1-2; unclear D gene. V gave up 5 bases and J gave up 7 bases, with 14 bases separating them. The CDR3 contains 13 residues. In germline, CDR1 is SGHTA, CDR2 FQGNSA. In DNA, the CDR3 is TGTGCCAGCAGCCCCCACGGAGCGGCTGGCTACACCTTC. This sequence encodes CASSPHGAAGYTF. The full variable domain, with the rest looked up from reference TRBV7-2 and TRBJ1-2, is GAGVSQSPSNKVTEKGKDVELRCDPISGHTALYWYRQSLGQGLEFLIYFQGNSAPDKSGLPSDRFSAERTGGSVSTLTIQRTQQEDSAVYLCASSPHGAAGYTFGSGTRLTVV.

The chain is built from TRBV5-1 and TRBJ2-7, with 9 bases that match TRBD2. The CDR3 covers 15 residues. CDR1 SGHRS and CDR2 YFSETQ come from the germline V gene. J lost 6 bases, V lost 2 bases, and 9 bases had no gene match. CDR3 region: CASSLVGLATGEQYF. Written as DNA, the CDR3 is TGCGCCAGCAGCTTAGTCGGACTAGCGACAGGCGAGCAGTACTTC.

The V gene is TRBV12-3 or TRBV12-4, the J gene TRBJ1-5; D uncertain. The CDR3 is 13 residues long. Trimming left V 6 bases short and J 5 bases short, with 11 bases between. CDR3: CASRLQQDQPQHF. The CDR3 bases are TGTGCCAGCAGATTACAGCAGGATCAGCCCCAGCATTTT.

The chain combines TRBV28 with TRBJ1-4; 9 positions match TRBD1. Germline V CDR1 and CDR2: MDHEN, SYDVKM. J lost 7 bases, V lost 5 bases, and 8 bases had no gene match. The CDR3 spans 15 residues. CDR3 amino acids: CASSLAGQGSEKLFF. CDR3 bases: TGTGCCAGCAGTCTGGCGGGACAGGGTAGTGAAAAACTGTTTTTT.

The chain is built from TRBV5-1 and TRBJ2-5; 7 positions agree with TRBD2. Germline trimming cut 0 bases from V and 1 base from J; bases unmatched to any gene: 9. Germline V gene sequence: CDR1 SGHRS, CDR2 YFSETQ. The CDR3 is 17 amino acids. In nucleotides, the CDR3 is TGCGCCAGCAGCTTGGCAACCGGGACTATCCTCCAAGAGACCCAGTACTTC. Translation gives CASSLATGTILQETQYF. Full variable domain (remainder filled in from reference TRBV5-1 and TRBJ2-5): KAGVTQTPRYLIKTRGQQVTLSCSPISGHRSVSWYQQTPGQGLQFLFEYFSETQRNKGNFPGRFSGRQFSNSRSEMNVSTLELGDSALYLCASSLATGTILQETQYFGPGTRLLVL.

The V and J genes are TRBV30 and TRBJ2-2, with TRBD1 matching 11 bases. The length of the CDR3 is 14 residues. Germline V CDR1 and CDR2: GTSNPN, SVGIG (reference sequence). V lost 6 bases to trimming and J lost 4 bases; unmatched junction nucleotides: 4. The chain's CDR3 is CACGGTGGTGELFF. The CDR3 DNA follows: TGTGCCTGTGGTGGGACAGGGGGCACCGGGGAGCTGTTTTTT. Drawing the rest from reference TRBV30 and TRBJ2-2, the complete variable domain is SQTIHQWPATLVQPVGSPLSLECTVEGTSNPNLYWYRQAAGRGLQLLFYSVGIGQISSEVPQNLSASRPQDRQFILSSKKLLLSDSGFYLCACGGTGGTGELFFGEGSRLTVL.

The chain combines TRBV28 with TRBJ1-5, with a weak D call TRBD1 (5 bases). Germline V gene data show CDR1 as MDHEN and CDR2 as SYDVKM. The CDR3 runs to 12 residues. The V and J ends lost 11 bases and 0 bases respectively, with 8 bases between them. The CDR3 spells CAARGSNQPQHF. CDR3 bases: TGTGCCGCAAGGGGTAGCAATCAGCCCCAGCATTTT.

This clone came up a few times. V and J are TRBV7-9 and TRBJ1-1, with a possible D match to TRBD1 (5 bases). CDR1 is SEHNR and CDR2 is FQNEAQ in the germline V gene (reference sequence). The V and J ends lost 5 bases and 3 bases respectively, with 19 bases between them. The CDR3 is made up of 16 amino acids. Here the CDR3 DNA reads TGTGCCAGCAGCCCCCGGTCGGGGAGGGGAGACACTGAAGCTTTCTTT. Protein product: CASSPRSGRGDTEAFF.

The rearrangement uses TRBV4-2 and TRBJ2-1, with D possibly matching TRBD2 (6 bases). The CDR3 spans 14 residues. CDR1 and CDR2 (germline): LGHNA, YNFKEQ. V lost 6 bases to trimming and J lost 1 base, with 10 bases between them. The CDR3 sequence: CASRGSGSYNEQFF. The CDR3 DNA reads TGTGCCAGCAGGGGGAGCGGGTCCTACAATGAGCAGTTCTTC.

The chain is built from TRBV12-3 or TRBV12-4 and TRBJ1-1; no clear D gene. There are 13 residues in the CDR3. Trimming pared 7 bases from V and 1 base from J, leaving 10 bases between. CDR3 amino acids: CASTFTANTEAFF. DNA of the CDR3: TGTGCCAGCACCTTTACAGCGAACACTGAAGCTTTCTTT.

This clone was seen a handful of times. The CDR3 DNA reads as TGCGCCAGCAGCTCCCAGACAGGGGGTGAAGCTTTCTTT. Translating it yields CASSSQTGGEAFF. The V and J genes are TRBV5-1 and TRBJ1-1, with TRBD1 matching over 9 bases. From germline, CDR1 is SGHRS and CDR2 YFSETQ. This CDR3 region has 13 residues. V lost 3 bases and J lost 7; bases outside the gene matches: 4.

The rearrangement joins TRBV3-1 (or the pseudogene TRBV3-2) to TRBJ2-3, with D possibly matching TRBD1 (5 bases). Trimming removed 5 bases from V and 4 bases from J, with 13 bases in between. Germline V gives CDR1 LGHDT, CDR2 YNNKEL (reference sequence). This CDR3 is 14 amino acids long. CDR3 coding DNA: TGTGCCAGCAGCACAGGACGCCCCCCAGATACGCAGTATTTT. Its translation: CASSTGRPPDTQYF.

The rearrangement uses TRBV11-3 and TRBJ2-3, with D perhaps TRBD1 (5 bases). This CDR3 comprises 13 residues. Trimming pared 3 bases from V and 3 bases from J, leaving 7 bases between. Germline V gene lookup returns CDR1 SGHNT and CDR2 YENEEA. This chain's CDR3 is CASSFQGTDTQYF. As DNA, the CDR3 is TGTGCCAGCAGCTTCCAGGGAACAGATACGCAGTATTTT.

V and J are TRBV11-3 and TRBJ2-1; D ambiguous. V shed 5 bases and J shed 3 bases, with 11 bases lying between them. CDR1 is SGHNT and CDR2 is YENEEA in the germline V gene. The length of the CDR3 is 14 residues. The CDR3 nucleotides read TGTGCCAGCAGCCTTGGCAGATACTACAATGAGCAGTTCTTC. Its protein product is CASSLGRYYNEQFF.

The rearrangement joins TRBV24-1 to TRBJ1-2, with TRBD1 as a possible D gene (5 bases). CDR1 and CDR2 (germline): KGHDR, SFDVKD. Trimming pared 4 bases from V and 3 bases from J, leaving 8 bases between. The CDR3 has 13 amino acids. The CDR3 region is CATSESGYYGYTF. DNA of the CDR3: TGTGCCACCAGTGAGTCAGGGTACTATGGCTACACCTTC.